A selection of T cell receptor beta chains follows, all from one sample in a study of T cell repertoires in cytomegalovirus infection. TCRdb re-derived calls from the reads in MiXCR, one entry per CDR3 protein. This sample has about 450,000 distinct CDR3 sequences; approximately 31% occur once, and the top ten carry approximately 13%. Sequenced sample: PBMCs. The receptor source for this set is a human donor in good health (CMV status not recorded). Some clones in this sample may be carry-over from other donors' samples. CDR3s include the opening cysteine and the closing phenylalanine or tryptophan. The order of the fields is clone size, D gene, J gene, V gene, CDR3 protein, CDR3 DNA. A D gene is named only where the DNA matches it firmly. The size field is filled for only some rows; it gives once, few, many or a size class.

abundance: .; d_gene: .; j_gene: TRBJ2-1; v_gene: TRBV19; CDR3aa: CASSTGRINEQFF; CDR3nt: TGTGCCAGTAGTACCGGAAGAATCAATGAGCAGTTCTTC
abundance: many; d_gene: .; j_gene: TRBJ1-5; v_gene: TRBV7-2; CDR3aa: CASSLRPDIFRPQHF; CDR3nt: TGTGCCAGCAGCTTAAGGCCGGACATTTTTCGGCCCCAGCATTTT
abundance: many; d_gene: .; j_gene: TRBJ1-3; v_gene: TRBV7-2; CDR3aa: CASSLGGIGNTIYF; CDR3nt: TGTGCCAGCAGCTTAGGGGGGATTGGAAACACCATATATTTT
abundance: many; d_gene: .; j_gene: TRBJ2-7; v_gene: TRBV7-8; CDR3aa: CASSLAPFGTPMSYEQYF; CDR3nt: TGTGCCAGCAGCTTAGCGCCTTTTGGGACCCCCATGTCCTACGAGCAGTACTTC
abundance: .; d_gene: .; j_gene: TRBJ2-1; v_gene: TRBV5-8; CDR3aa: CASSLAPLAFEQFF; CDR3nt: TGTGCCAGCAGCTTGGCCCCCCTAGCATTCGAGCAGTTCTTC
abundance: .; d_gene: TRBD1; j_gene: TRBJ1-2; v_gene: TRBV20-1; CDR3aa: CSAPQGQGGFSGYTF; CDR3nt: TGCAGTGCTCCCCAGGGACAGGGCGGATTCTCTGGCTACACCTTC
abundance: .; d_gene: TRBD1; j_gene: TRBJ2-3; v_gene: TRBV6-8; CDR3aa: CASSYTHRGPVSTDTQYF; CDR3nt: TGTGCCAGCAGTTATACGCACAGGGGGCCCGTTAGCACAGATACGCAGTATTTT
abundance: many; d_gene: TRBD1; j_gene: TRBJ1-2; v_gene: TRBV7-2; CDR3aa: CASSAGTGRLNYGYTF; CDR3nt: TGTGCCAGCAGCGCCGGGACAGGGCGACTTAACTATGGCTACACCTTC
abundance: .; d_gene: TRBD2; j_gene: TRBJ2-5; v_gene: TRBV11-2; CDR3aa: CASSLAGGWEESQYF; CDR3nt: TGTGCCAGCAGCTTAGCGGGGGGGTGGGAAGAGTCCCAGTACTTC
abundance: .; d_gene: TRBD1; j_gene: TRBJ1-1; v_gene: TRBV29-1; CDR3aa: CSVSATGAEAFF; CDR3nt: TGCAGCGTTTCGGCAACAGGGGCTGAAGCTTTCTTT
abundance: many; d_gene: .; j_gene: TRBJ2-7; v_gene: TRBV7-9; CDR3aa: CASSFSAYEQYF; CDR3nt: TGTGCCAGCAGCTTTTCGGCCTACGAGCAGTACTTC
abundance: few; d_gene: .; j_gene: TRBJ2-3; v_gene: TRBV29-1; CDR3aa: CSATRVGTDTQYF; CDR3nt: TGCAGCGCCACTCGGGTGGGCACAGATACGCAGTATTTT
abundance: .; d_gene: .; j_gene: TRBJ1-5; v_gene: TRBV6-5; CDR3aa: CASSLHRSDNQPQHF; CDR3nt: TGTGCCAGCAGTTTGCACAGGAGTGACAATCAGCCCCAGCATTTT
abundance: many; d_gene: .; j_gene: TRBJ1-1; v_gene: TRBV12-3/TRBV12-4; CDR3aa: CASSFTTNTEAFF; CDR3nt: TGTGCCAGCAGTTTCACAACGAACACTGAAGCTTTCTTT
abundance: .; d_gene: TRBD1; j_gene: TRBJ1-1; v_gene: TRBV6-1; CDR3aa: CASTPSRTGAEAFF; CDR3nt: TGTGCCAGCACCCCCTCACGGACAGGCGCCGAAGCTTTCTTT
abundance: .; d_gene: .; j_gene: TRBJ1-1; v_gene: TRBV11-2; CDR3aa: CASILLLHNTEAFF; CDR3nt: TGTGCCAGCATCTTATTGCTCCATAACACTGAAGCTTTCTTT
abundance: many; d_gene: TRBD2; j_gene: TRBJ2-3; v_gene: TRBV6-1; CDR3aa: CASSGGGQPSTDTQYF; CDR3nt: TGTGCCAGCAGCGGCGGGGGTCAACCTAGCACAGATACGCAGTATTTT
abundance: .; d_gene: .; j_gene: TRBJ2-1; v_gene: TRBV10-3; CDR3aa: CAISESGGLYNEQFF; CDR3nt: TGTGCCATCAGTGAGTCGGGGGGCCTCTACAATGAGCAGTTCTTC
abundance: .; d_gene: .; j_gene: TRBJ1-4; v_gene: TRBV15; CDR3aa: CATSRLNRDYNEKLFF; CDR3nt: TGTGCCACCAGCAGGCTTAACAGGGATTATAATGAAAAACTGTTTTTT
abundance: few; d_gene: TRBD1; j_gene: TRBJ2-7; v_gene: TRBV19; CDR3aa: CASSMGQGYEQYF; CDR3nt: TGTGCCAGTAGTATGGGACAGGGTTACGAGCAGTACTTC
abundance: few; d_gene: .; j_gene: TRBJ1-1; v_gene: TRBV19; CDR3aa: CASSIVPGWNTEAFF; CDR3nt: TGTGCCAGTAGTATAGTTCCAGGGTGGAACACTGAAGCTTTCTTT
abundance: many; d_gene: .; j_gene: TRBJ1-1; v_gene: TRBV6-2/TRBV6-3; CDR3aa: CASSYGTHNTEAFF; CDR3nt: TGTGCCAGCAGCTACGGGACACATAACACTGAAGCTTTCTTT
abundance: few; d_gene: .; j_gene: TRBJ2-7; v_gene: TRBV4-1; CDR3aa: CASSEDPGTYEQYF; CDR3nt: TGCGCCAGCAGCGAAGACCCCGGCACGTACGAGCAGTACTTC
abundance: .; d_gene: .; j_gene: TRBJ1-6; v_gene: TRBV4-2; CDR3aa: CASSQVIPRSGGSPLHF; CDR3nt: TGTGCCAGCAGCCAAGTTATCCCTCGTAGCGGGGGGTCACCCCTCCACTTT
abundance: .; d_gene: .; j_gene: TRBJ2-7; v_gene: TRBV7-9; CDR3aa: CASSSRERSYEQYF; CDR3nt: TGTGCCAGCAGCTCCCGTGAGCGCTCCTACGAGCAGTACTTC
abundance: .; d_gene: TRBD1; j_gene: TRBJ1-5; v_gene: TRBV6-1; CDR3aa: CASSQDRAIQPQHF; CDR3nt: TGTGCCAGCAGTCAGGACAGGGCCATTCAGCCCCAGCATTTT
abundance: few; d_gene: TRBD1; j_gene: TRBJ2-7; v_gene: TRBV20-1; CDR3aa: CSARNSGTGVYEQYF; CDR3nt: TGCAGTGCTAGAAATAGCGGGACAGGGGTCTACGAGCAGTACTTC
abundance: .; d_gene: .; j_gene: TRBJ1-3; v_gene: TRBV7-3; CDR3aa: CASSRDSGSGNTIYF; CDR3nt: TGTGCCAGCAGCCGCGACTCCGGCTCTGGAAACACCATATATTTT
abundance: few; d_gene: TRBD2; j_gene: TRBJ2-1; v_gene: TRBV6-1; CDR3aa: CASSEGRGGINEQFF; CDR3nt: TGTGCCAGCAGTGAAGGGCGGGGGGGGATCAATGAGCAGTTCTTC
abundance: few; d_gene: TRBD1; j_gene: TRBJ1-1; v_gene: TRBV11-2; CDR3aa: CASSYGTGGPNTEAFF; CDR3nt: TGTGCCAGCAGCTATGGGACAGGGGGACCGAACACTGAAGCTTTCTTT
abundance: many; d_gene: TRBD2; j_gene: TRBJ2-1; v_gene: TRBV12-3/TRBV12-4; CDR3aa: CASRPAGTSGNEQFF; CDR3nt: TGTGCCAGCAGGCCAGCCGGGACTAGCGGAAATGAGCAGTTCTTC
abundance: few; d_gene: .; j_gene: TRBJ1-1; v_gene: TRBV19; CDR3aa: CASHARGLNTEAFF; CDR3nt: TGTGCCAGTCACGCCAGGGGATTGAACACTGAAGCTTTCTTT
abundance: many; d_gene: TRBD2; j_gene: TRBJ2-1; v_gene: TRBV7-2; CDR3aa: CASSRLASGGSSYNEQFF; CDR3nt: TGTGCCAGCAGCCGCTTGGCTAGCGGGGGAAGCTCCTACAATGAGCAGTTCTTC
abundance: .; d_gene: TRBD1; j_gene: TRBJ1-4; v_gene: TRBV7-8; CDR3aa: CASSRSGTVGTNEKLFF; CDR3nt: TGTGCCAGCAGCCGTAGCGGGACAGTGGGAACTAATGAAAAACTGTTTTTT
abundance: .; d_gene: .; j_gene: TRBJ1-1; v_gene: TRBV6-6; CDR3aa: CASSFLGPKNTEAFF; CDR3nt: TGTGCCAGCAGTTTTCTGGGACCGAAGAACACTGAAGCTTTCTTT
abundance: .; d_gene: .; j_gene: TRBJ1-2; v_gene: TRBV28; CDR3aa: CASTGGDLANYGYTF; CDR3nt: TGTGCCAGCACCGGGGGGGACCTAGCCAACTATGGCTACACCTTC
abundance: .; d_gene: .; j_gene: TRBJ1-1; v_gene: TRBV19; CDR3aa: CAIIIQGINTEAFF; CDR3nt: TGTGCCATTATTATTCAGGGGATAAACACTGAAGCTTTCTTT
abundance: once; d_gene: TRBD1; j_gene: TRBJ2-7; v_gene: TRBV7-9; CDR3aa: CARSWRTGDPPNTPYEQYF; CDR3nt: TGTGCCAGAAGCTGGCGGACAGGGGACCCGCCCAATACCCCCTACGAGCAGTACTTC
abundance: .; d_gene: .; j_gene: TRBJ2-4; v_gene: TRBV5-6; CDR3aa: CASSLDLKNIQYF; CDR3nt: TGTGCCAGCAGCTTAGATCTCAAAAACATTCAGTACTTC
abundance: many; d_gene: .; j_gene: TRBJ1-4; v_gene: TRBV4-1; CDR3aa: CASSQGGSREKLFF; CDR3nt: TGCGCCAGCAGCCAAGGCGGGAGCCGTGAAAAACTGTTTTTT
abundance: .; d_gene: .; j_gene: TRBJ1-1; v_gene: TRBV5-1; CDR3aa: CASSSGPTNTEAFF; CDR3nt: TGCGCCAGCAGCTCGGGACCAACGAACACTGAAGCTTTCTTT
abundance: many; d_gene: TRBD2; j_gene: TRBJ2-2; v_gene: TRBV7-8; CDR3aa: CASSPVGGVLFVELFF; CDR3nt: TGTGCCAGCAGCCCCGTCGGGGGGGTTTTGTTCGTGGAGCTGTTTTTT
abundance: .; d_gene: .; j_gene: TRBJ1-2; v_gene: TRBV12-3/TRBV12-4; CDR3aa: CASSFTSNYGYTF; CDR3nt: TGTGCCAGCAGTTTTACAAGCAACTATGGCTACACCTTC
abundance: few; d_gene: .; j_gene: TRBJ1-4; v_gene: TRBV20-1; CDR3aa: CSARVYGSNEKLFF; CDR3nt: TGCAGTGCTAGAGTCTACGGAAGTAATGAAAAACTGTTTTTT
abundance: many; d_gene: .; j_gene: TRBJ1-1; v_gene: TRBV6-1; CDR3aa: CASSVKNTEAFF; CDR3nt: TGTGCCAGCAGTGTGAAGAACACTGAAGCTTTCTTT
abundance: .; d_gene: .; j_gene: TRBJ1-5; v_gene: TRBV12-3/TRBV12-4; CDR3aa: CDSRRGDNSNQPQHF; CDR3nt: TGTGACAGCAGGCGAGGGGATAATAGCAATCAGCCCCAGCATTTT